This is a list of T cell receptor beta chains from one sample in a study of response to subunit inactivated influenza vaccine. TCRdb recomputed calls from the RT-PCR reads with MiXCR, one row per CDR3 protein. The repertoire has about 780,000 distinct CDR3 sequences, 15% to 20% of them found once; the top ten carry 11%. Material: PBMCs from blood, obtained around 5 days after vaccination. All receptors come from a middle-aged man who received an inactivated influenza vaccine. The CDR3 runs from the conserved cysteine through the conserved F or W. The D gene is left open where the match is weak. Where a row states a size, it is once, few, many or the class of an expanded clone; other rows omit it.

cdr3_nt: TGCAGCGTAGGACAGGGAGGGAACGCTGAAGCTTTCTTT
cdr3_aa: CSVGQGGNAEAFF
clone_size: NA
j_call: TRBJ1-1
v_call: TRBV29-1
d_call: TRBD1

cdr3_nt: TGCAGTGCTAGGAAGCACGACAGGGTCGACGAGCAGTACTTC
cdr3_aa: CSARKHDRVDEQYF
clone_size: few
j_call: TRBJ2-7
v_call: TRBV20-1
d_call: TRBD1

cdr3_nt: TGTGCCAGCAGCTTAGGCCTTGTAGATACGCAGTATTTT
cdr3_aa: CASSLGLVDTQYF
clone_size: NA
j_call: TRBJ2-3
v_call: TRBV7-9
d_call: NA

cdr3_nt: TGCGCCAGCCGCGGTGGCGGGATCAACACCGGGGAGCTGTTTTTT
cdr3_aa: CASRGGGINTGELFF
clone_size: few
j_call: TRBJ2-2
v_call: TRBV5-1
d_call: NA

cdr3_nt: TGTGCCAGCAGTCCTCATCATAAAACCGGGACAGGGGGCACCGGGGAGCTGTTTTTT
cdr3_aa: CASSPHHKTGTGGTGELFF
clone_size: NA
j_call: TRBJ2-2
v_call: TRBV12-3/TRBV12-4
d_call: TRBD1

cdr3_nt: TGTGCCAGCAGCTCCAGTGACAGGATGCATTCCTACGAGCAGTACTTC
cdr3_aa: CASSSSDRMHSYEQYF
clone_size: NA
j_call: TRBJ2-7
v_call: TRBV13
d_call: NA

cdr3_nt: TGTGCCACCAGCGGGGGACAGGGGAGGTTTCGTGGTGAGCAGTACTTC
cdr3_aa: CATSGGQGRFRGEQYF
clone_size: few
j_call: TRBJ2-7
v_call: TRBV15
d_call: TRBD1

cdr3_nt: TGCAGTGCTAGAGATCTAGGGGACATTAGCAATCAGCCCCAGCATTTT
cdr3_aa: CSARDLGDISNQPQHF
clone_size: NA
j_call: TRBJ1-5
v_call: TRBV20-1
d_call: NA

cdr3_nt: TGTGCCATCAGTGAGAGCCTAACGAACACCGGGGAGCTGTTTTTT
cdr3_aa: CAISESLTNTGELFF
clone_size: NA
j_call: TRBJ2-2
v_call: TRBV10-3
d_call: NA

cdr3_nt: TGTGCCATCAGACAGGGAAACAATGAGCAGTTCTTC
cdr3_aa: CAIRQGNNEQFF
clone_size: many
j_call: TRBJ2-1
v_call: TRBV10-3
d_call: NA

cdr3_nt: TGCAGTGCTACCCTTGGGGGGGGCCTCATGAACACTGAAGCTTTCTTT
cdr3_aa: CSATLGGGLMNTEAFF
clone_size: NA
j_call: TRBJ1-1
v_call: TRBV20-1
d_call: NA

cdr3_nt: TGTGCCAGCAGCTGGGGACTAGCGGGAGGCTACGAGCAGTACTTC
cdr3_aa: CASSWGLAGGYEQYF
clone_size: NA
j_call: TRBJ2-7
v_call: TRBV7-2
d_call: TRBD2

cdr3_nt: TGTGCCAGCAGTACCACGGGACGCGGCTACACCTTC
cdr3_aa: CASSTTGRGYTF
clone_size: NA
j_call: TRBJ1-2
v_call: TRBV6-6
d_call: NA

cdr3_nt: TGTGCCAGCAGTTACTCGACGATTGGGGGCGCCTTTCCCTACGAGCAGTACTTC
cdr3_aa: CASSYSTIGGAFPYEQYF
clone_size: NA
j_call: TRBJ2-7
v_call: TRBV6-5
d_call: NA

cdr3_nt: TGTGCCAGCAGGGCTGCCGGGGGATCGGGGGAGCTGTTTTTT
cdr3_aa: CASRAAGGSGELFF
clone_size: many
j_call: TRBJ2-2
v_call: TRBV12-3/TRBV12-4
d_call: NA

cdr3_nt: TGTGCCAGCAGCCACAGTGAACTTGCGAACACTGAAGCTTTCTTT
cdr3_aa: CASSHSELANTEAFF
clone_size: NA
j_call: TRBJ1-1
v_call: TRBV3-1
d_call: NA

cdr3_nt: TGTGCCAGCTCACCACCTCTAGGGAAAGAGGGTAATGAAAAACTGTTTTTT
cdr3_aa: CASSPPLGKEGNEKLFF
clone_size: NA
j_call: TRBJ1-4
v_call: TRBV18
d_call: NA

cdr3_nt: TGCGCCAGCAGCCTCCTGGGACTAGCGGGAGGGTACGAGCAGTACTTC
cdr3_aa: CASSLLGLAGGYEQYF
clone_size: NA
j_call: TRBJ2-7
v_call: TRBV5-1
d_call: TRBD2

cdr3_nt: TGCAGTGCTAGAACACAAAATTCACCCCTCCACTTT
cdr3_aa: CSARTQNSPLHF
clone_size: many
j_call: TRBJ1-6
v_call: TRBV20-1
d_call: NA

cdr3_nt: TGTGCCAGCAGTCGGGGACTGACGTCCTACGAGCAGTACTTC
cdr3_aa: CASSRGLTSYEQYF
clone_size: many
j_call: TRBJ2-7
v_call: TRBV28
d_call: NA

cdr3_nt: TGTGCCAGCAGTTTTAGTTCGAGCGAGCAGTACTTC
cdr3_aa: CASSFSSSEQYF
clone_size: NA
j_call: TRBJ2-7
v_call: TRBV12-3/TRBV12-4
d_call: NA

cdr3_nt: TGTGCCAGCAGCCAGTCGCCTACCACCTACGAGCAGTACTTC
cdr3_aa: CASSQSPTTYEQYF
clone_size: few
j_call: TRBJ2-7
v_call: TRBV3-1
d_call: NA

cdr3_nt: TGCAGTGCTAGTTTATCACGCGACACTGAAGCTTTCTTT
cdr3_aa: CSASLSRDTEAFF
clone_size: NA
j_call: TRBJ1-1
v_call: TRBV20-1
d_call: NA